The present entry profiles one T cell receptor beta chain with its context. This clone's antigen is unknown. Base qualities were left out, and no much larger clone turns up one base away. V is cut by 0 bases and J by 6 bases, and the space between the germline ends is 12 bases. The CDR3 has 14 amino acids, counting the end cysteine and phenylalanine. The read is trimmed to its CDR3 DNA, 42 bases read in frame from base 1. In the germline V gene, CDR1 corresponds to LGHNA and CDR2 to YSLEER. Collaborating institutions collected whole blood in K2EDTA tubes following their own protocols. For TCRbeta analysis, collaborators shipped samples as frozen whole blood, isolated PBMCs, or DNA extracted from either of those sample types. The data are from a study of blood T cell repertoires in COVID-19 (dated by TCRdb to the early 2020s). About the study as a whole: The collaborator samples originated in the United States, Italy and Spain and spanned the acute and convalescent phases of COVID-19. The repertoires were released in a freely available public database meant as a resource for research on the immune response to SARS-CoV-2. Where HLA class I and class II types were available, the types were taken from metadata supplied by the sample provider, not from assay-based typing. Subjects who had been exposed to COVID-19, were actively infected with it, or had recovered from it provided the deeply sampled blood TCRbeta repertoires that made up the dataset. Samples were obtained from the ongoing ImmuneRACE study (first 160 participants) and from some 1,300 subjects provided by 6 global collaborators. The prospective study material was composed of cDNA or gDNA derived from T cells, B-cell-depleted T cells, or PBMCs. The sample metadata nearly always contained a de-identified subject ID, COVID-19 status, age in years and sex. Paper-wide results and their limitations: The quantity of clinical and demographic metadata differed by source and by participant and was supplied without curation.

The immunoSEQ Assay, a bias-controlled multiplex PCR, was used to amplify TCRbeta CDR3 regions from genomic DNA. On the study's bioinformatics: The number of nucleated cells in each sample was estimated by amplification of reference gene primers within the assay. Sequence reads were collapsed and filtered to measure the absolute abundance of every unique TCRbeta CDR3 rearrangement. Productive Simpson clonality was computed per sample as the square root of Simpson's diversity index over productive rearrangements. As stored in TCRdb, this immuneACCESS dataset retains in-frame rearrangements with V and J assigned. A fraction of the clones does not appear; measured against another copy, unresolved V genes explain less than half of the discrepancy, and the remainder lacks a known reason. V, J and clone size are taken as reported in that table, and D and trimming were inferred from the DNA itself. Within this sample are 230,000 or so clones, with approximately 79% of them counted one time only. Together, the top ten hold approximately 5% of the sample.

The clonotype originates from a human donor in a cohort sampled during active COVID-19. Material: peripheral blood. Recombination joined TRBV4-3 with TRBJ2-7, and TRBD1 may be the D gene, going by 5 matching bases. The DNA sequence is given as TGCGCCAGCAGCCAAGATAGTAGGGGTCGCGAGCAGTACTTC. This is translated as CASSQDSRGREQYF.